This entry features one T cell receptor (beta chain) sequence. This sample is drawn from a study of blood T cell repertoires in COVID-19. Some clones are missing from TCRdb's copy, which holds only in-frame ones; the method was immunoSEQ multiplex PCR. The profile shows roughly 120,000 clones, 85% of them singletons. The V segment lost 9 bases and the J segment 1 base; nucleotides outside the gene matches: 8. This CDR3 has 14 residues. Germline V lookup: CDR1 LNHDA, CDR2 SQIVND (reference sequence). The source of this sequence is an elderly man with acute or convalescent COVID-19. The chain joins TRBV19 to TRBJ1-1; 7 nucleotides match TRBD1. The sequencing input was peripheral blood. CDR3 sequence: CASGLGTENTEAFF. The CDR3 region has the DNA TGTGCCAGCGGGCTCGGGACAGAGAACACTGAAGCTTTCTTT.